One TCR beta chain is described in this entry. Its target antigen remains unknown. Base qualities were left out, and no much larger clone turns up one base away. This sample stems from a study of T cell clonotyping in hematopoietic cell transplantation (dated by TCRdb to the early 2020s). Turning to the overall study: Pretransplant samples from recipients were collected after cytoreduction. In the study, approximately 140 blood samples were gathered from over 30 consecutive transplant recipients and their related donors. Recruitment of patients ran from late 2015 to early 2017, and follow-up continued until September 2020 or until death. General findings and caveats noted by the study authors: After transplant, TCR diversity in recipients dropped, and pathologically expanded clonotypes climbed progressively between day 30 and day 180. Overlap with donor repertoires was found for only a small fraction of recipient repertoires, with over 97% found to appear de novo at the given depth. Sample size was limited, and cells were not sorted, so CD4 and CD8 repertoire contributions could not be separated. Broader posttransplant TCR repertoire diversity was predicted by donor and pretransplant recipient Inverse Simpson Index values.

Looking up the germline V gene yields CDR1 SGHTS and CDR2 YDEGEE. CDR3 length: 17 amino acids, cysteine to phenylalanine. Only the CDR3 DNA stays, 51 bases, in frame from base 1. The germline V end is reduced by 2 bases and the J end by 2 bases; junction bases left unmatched: 8. The sample's time point label, in plain terms: recipient sample about 28 days before transplant, after cytoreduction. Recipient blood was collected about 28 days before transplant and at days 30, 100 and 180 after transplant. Using Nuclei Lysis Solution, genomic DNA was extracted from unfractionated peripheral blood mononuclear cells that were either fresh or cryopreserved. TCR beta CDR3 regions were amplified from genomic DNA with the immunoSEQ assay, a bias-controlled multiplex PCR using V- and J-specific primers. In a second PCR step, the CDR3 amplicons were tagged with a proprietary barcode plus Illumina adapter sequences. An Illumina MiSeq instrument was used to sequence the CDR3 libraries. Processing in the source paper ran as follows. immunoSEQ Analyzer 3.0 was used for export and quality control, with R Bioconductor and Immunarch used for downstream analyses. Only productive rearrangements in the normalized downsampled data set went into calculating the repertoire metrics. In the normalized cohort, a clonotype counted as pathologically expanded if the clonotype was larger than 5 templates. The Inverse Simpson Index was used to measure repertoire diversity. To capture all clonotypes, the CMV-specificity analyses were run on the non-normalized data set. TCRdb limited this immuneACCESS table to in-frame rearrangements with V and J called. A share of clones is missing; checked studies link under half to unresolved V genes, and the rest is unexplained. V, J and clone size are taken as reported in that table, and D and trimming were inferred from the DNA itself. The sample table shows several thousand clones, and 70% to 85% are seen once. The top ten clones comprise under 40% of the sample.

The sample in question was peripheral blood mononuclear cells, obtained before stem cell transplant. The chain is assembled from TRBV5-8 and TRBJ2-3; 10 bases in the junction line up with TRBD1. The clonotype was recovered from a man aged 55-75 years with acute myeloid leukemia. Some clones in this sample may be carry-over from other donors' samples. DNA sequence: TGTGCCAGCAGCTTACACCGGGACAGGGGATACACAGATACGCAGTATTTT. It is translated as CASSLHRDRGYTDTQYF.